One and the same sample provided the 10 T cell receptor beta chains below, sequenced in a study of blood T cell repertoires in COVID-19. The method was immunoSEQ multiplex PCR; TCRdb's version includes in-frame clones alone and lacks a portion of them. The repertoire has some 200,000 clones, roughly 85% of them found once; the top ten carry about 22%. Sequencing input: peripheral blood. The receptors here all came from a man aged 55-75 years with active or convalescent COVID-19.

This clone was seen only once. The chain links TRBV2 to TRBJ2-7; 7 bases align to TRBD1. Trimming took 8 bases from V and 2 from J; bases not matched to a gene: 9. The CDR3 has 14 amino acids. CDR1 and CDR2 (germline): SNHLY, FYNNEI. In DNA form, the CDR3 reads TGTGCCAGCCTCTTGGACAGGAGTCCCTACGAGCAGTACTTC. Translated, it gives CASLLDRSPYEQYF.

This chain uses TRBV5-8 with TRBJ2-6, with D perhaps matching TRBD1 (6 bases). The CDR3 runs 15 residues. V was cut by 6 bases and J by 1 base, with 11 bases left in between. The germline gives CDR1 SGHTS, CDR2 YDEGEE. The CDR3 DNA reads as TGTGCCAGCACTACTACAGGGTCTGGGGCCAACGTCCTGACTTTC. Residues: CASTTTGSGANVLTF.

This chain connects TRBV25-1 to TRBJ1-2; the D gene is possibly TRBD1 (5 bases). Germline V gene lookup returns CDR1 MGHDK and CDR2 SYGVNS. The CDR3 spans 13 residues. Trimming took off 3 bases at V and 7 bases at J, with 12 bases between the two ends. DNA for the CDR3: TGTGCCAGCAGTGACGGAGGGGACGGTGGCTACACCTTC. Translated, it gives CASSDGGDGGYTF.

The rearrangement uses TRBV9 and TRBJ1-1, with TRBD1 as a possible D gene (6 bases). The CDR3 covers 14 residues. Germline CDR1 and CDR2: SGDLS and YYNGEE. V shed 4 bases and J shed 0 bases, with 10 bases lying between them. In DNA form, the CDR3 reads TGTGCCAGCAGCTCACGGACAGTGAACACTGAAGCTTTCTTT. It codes for CASSSRTVNTEAFF.

As DNA, the CDR3 is TGTGCCAGCAGCACAACCGTGACTAGCGGGGCGGCGGAGACCCAGTACTTC. Translation gives CASSTTVTSGAAETQYF. The chain has TRBV9 and TRBJ2-5; 11 nucleotides agree with TRBD2. The V and J ends lost 4 bases and 5 bases, in that order; junction bases with no gene match: 13. The CDR3 sequence is 17 residues long. Germline V gene sequence: CDR1 SGDLS, CDR2 YYNGEE.

This chain connects TRBV5-4 to TRBJ2-7; 11 bases are a match to TRBD1. The CDR3 consists of 15 residues. V shed 4 bases and J 3 bases; nucleotides not matched to a gene: 6. The germline V gene has CDR1 SGHNT and CDR2 YYREEE (reference sequence). CDR3 loop: CASSPGTGGIYEQYF. In DNA form, the CDR3 reads TGTGCCAGCAGCCCCGGGACAGGGGGGATCTACGAGCAGTACTTC. Based on the CDR3 plus reference TRBV5-4 and TRBJ2-7, the full variable domain is ETGVTQSPTHLIKTRGQQVTLRCSSQSGHNTVSWYQQALGQGPQFIFQYYREEENGRGNFPPRFSGLQFPNYSSELNVNALELDDSALYLCASSPGTGGIYEQYFGPGTRLTVT.

The chain couples TRBV5-4 to TRBJ2-2; maybe TRBD1 (6 bases). Germline V lookup: CDR1 SGHNT, CDR2 YYREEE (reference sequence). V lost 0 bases, J lost 1 base, and 7 bases lay in between. The CDR3 covers 15 residues. For the CDR3, the DNA is TGTGCCAGCAGCTTGGGAGGGGGGAACACCGGGGAGCTGTTTTTT. Encoded protein: CASSLGGGNTGELFF. The whole variable domain, filled in from reference TRBV5-4 and TRBJ2-2, reads ETGVTQSPTHLIKTRGQQVTLRCSSQSGHNTVSWYQQALGQGPQFIFQYYREEENGRGNFPPRFSGLQFPNYSSELNVNALELDDSALYLCASSLGGGNTGELFFGEGSRLTVL.

This clone was counted a single time. The chain joins TRBV7-8 to TRBJ2-7; D perhaps matches TRBD2 (7 bases). The CDR3 spans 17 residues. The germline gives CDR1 SGHVS, CDR2 FQNEAQ. V shed 5 bases and J shed 3 bases, with 23 bases lying between them. The CDR3 nucleotides are TGTGCCAGCAGCGCCCCCCACTGGGAGGGCAGGGGCTACGAGCAGTACTTC. Translated: CASSAPHWEGRGYEQYF.

The chain has TRBV20-1 and TRBJ1-4, with D possibly TRBD1 on 5 matching bases. The V and J ends lost 3 bases and 3 bases respectively, with 14 bases between them. The CDR3 runs 15 residues. CDR1 and CDR2 from the germline V gene are DFQATT and SNEGSKA (reference sequence). CDR3 amino acids: CSASGAADSNEKLFF. CDR3 nucleotide sequence: TGCAGTGCTAGTGGGGCGGCGGACTCTAATGAAAAACTGTTTTTT.

The chain links TRBV7-9 to TRBJ1-3; 8 bases are shared with TRBD1. This CDR3 comprises 14 residues. V lost 7 bases and J lost 2; bases outside the gene matches: 4. Germline assignment: CDR1 SEHNR and CDR2 FQNEAQ (reference sequence). The chain's CDR3 is CASTSDRAGNTIYF. The CDR3 nucleotides are TGTGCCAGCACCTCGGACAGGGCTGGAAACACCATATATTTT.